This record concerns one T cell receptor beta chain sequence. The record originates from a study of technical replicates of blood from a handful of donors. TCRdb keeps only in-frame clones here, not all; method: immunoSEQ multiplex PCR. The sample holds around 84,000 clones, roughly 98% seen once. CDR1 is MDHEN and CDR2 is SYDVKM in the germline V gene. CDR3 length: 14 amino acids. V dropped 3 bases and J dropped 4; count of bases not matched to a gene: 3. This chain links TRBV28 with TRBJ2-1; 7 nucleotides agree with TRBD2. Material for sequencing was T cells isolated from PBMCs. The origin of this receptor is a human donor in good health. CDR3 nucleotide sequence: TGTGCCAGCAGTTTGGCGGGGGTGTACAATGAGCAGTTCTTC. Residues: CASSLAGVYNEQFF.